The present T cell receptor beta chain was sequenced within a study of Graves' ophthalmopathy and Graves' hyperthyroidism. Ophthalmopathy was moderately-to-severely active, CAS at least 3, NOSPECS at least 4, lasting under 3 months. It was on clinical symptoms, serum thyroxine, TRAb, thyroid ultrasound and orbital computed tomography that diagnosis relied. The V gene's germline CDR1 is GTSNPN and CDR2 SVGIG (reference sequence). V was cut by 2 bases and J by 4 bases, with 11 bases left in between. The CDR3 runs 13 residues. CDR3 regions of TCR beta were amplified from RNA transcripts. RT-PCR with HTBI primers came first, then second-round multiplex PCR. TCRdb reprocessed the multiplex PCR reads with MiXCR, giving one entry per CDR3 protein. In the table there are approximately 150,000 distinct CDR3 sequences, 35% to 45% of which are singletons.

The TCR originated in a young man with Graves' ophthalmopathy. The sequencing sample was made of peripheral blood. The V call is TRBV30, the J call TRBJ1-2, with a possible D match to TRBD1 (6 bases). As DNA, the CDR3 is TGTGCCTGGAGTCCAACAGGGAGCTATGGCTACACCTTC. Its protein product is CAWSPTGSYGYTF.